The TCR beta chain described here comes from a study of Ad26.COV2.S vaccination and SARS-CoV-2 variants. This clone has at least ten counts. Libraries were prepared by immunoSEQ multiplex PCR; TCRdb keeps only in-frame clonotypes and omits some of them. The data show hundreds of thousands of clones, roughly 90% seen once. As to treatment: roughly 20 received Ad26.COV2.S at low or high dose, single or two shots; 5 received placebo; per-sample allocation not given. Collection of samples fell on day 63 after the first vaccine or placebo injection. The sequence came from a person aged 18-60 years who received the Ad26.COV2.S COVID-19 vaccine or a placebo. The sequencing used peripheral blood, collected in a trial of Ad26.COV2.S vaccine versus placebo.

The CDR3 bases are TGTGCCAGCAGTGATCCCCGCGGGAGCTCCTACGAGCAGTACTTC. This gives the protein CASSDPRGSSYEQYF. The gene calls are TRBV6-1 and TRBJ2-7; 7 bases line up with TRBD2. J gave up 0 bases and V 3 bases, and 5 bases lay outside the gene matches. This CDR3 has 15 residues. In germline, CDR1 is MNHNS, CDR2 SASEGT.